The 29 T cell receptor beta chains in this list originate from one sample, sequenced in a study of blood T cell repertoires in COVID-19. Using immunoSEQ multiplex PCR, the repertoire was profiled, and TCRdb retains in-frame clones only, with some absent. The repertoire consists of 290,000 or so clones, with 65% to 90% occurring once and the leading ten covering 4% to 6%. Sample: peripheral blood. Receptors originate from a man aged 45-60 years with active or convalescent COVID-19.

This clone has only a few counts. This rearrangement joins TRBV30 to TRBJ2-2, with D possibly being TRBD2 (7 bases). The V gene lost 2 bases and the J gene lost 3 bases, with 13 bases spanning the gap. CDR3 length equals 15 residues. Germline V gene sequence: CDR1 GTSNPN, CDR2 SVGIG (reference sequence). Here the CDR3 DNA reads TGTGCCTGGAGTAGGGGGGGAAGGGACACCGGGGAGCTGTTTTTT. Protein: CAWSRGGRDTGELFF.

The chain combines TRBV5-4 with TRBJ2-7; D unclear. The CDR3 consists of 14 residues. The V and J ends lost 3 bases and 5 bases respectively, with 15 bases between them. Germline CDR1 and CDR2: SGHNT and YYREEE (reference sequence). The CDR3 loop reads CASSSGQVADEQYF. The CDR3 bases are TGTGCCAGCAGCTCTGGCCAGGTTGCCGACGAGCAGTACTTC.

In this sample, this clone turned up a few times. At the DNA level, this CDR3 is encoded by other sequences in the same sample as well. CDR3 coding DNA: TGTGCCAGCAGCCAAGGGGACAGCTACGAGCAGTACTTC. Translating gives CASSQGDSYEQYF. The rearrangement links TRBV3-1 (or the pseudogene TRBV3-2) to TRBJ2-7; TRBD1 aligns across 7 bases. Germline V lookup: CDR1 LGHDT, CDR2 YNNKEL (reference sequence). The CDR3 is 13 residues long. V trimming: 1 base; J trimming: 3 bases; junction bases outside the gene matches: 0.

J is TRBJ2-3 and V is TRBV2; 7 bases line up with TRBD2. From germline, CDR1 is SNHLY and CDR2 FYNNEI. The CDR3 runs 18 residues. The trim removed 0 bases at V and 1 base at J, leaving 10 bases unmatched. CDR3 sequence reads: CASSEAPPSRGGTDTQYF. As DNA, the CDR3 is TGTGCCAGCAGTGAAGCTCCCCCCTCCCGGGGGGGCACAGATACGCAGTATTTT.

The V call is TRBV6-6, the J call TRBJ1-1; tentatively, D is TRBD1 (5 bases). V shed 2 bases and J shed 11 bases, with 15 bases lying between them. Germline V gives CDR1 MNHNY, CDR2 SVGAGI (reference sequence). The CDR3 loop spans 13 amino acids. In nucleotides, the CDR3 is TGTGCCAGCAGTTACGATGGCAGGGATAAGGCTTTCTTT. The encoded protein is CASSYDGRDKAFF.

The chain is built from TRBV28 and TRBJ1-6; the match to TRBD1 covers 7 bases. This CDR3 contains 13 residues. V shed 6 bases, J shed 14 bases, and the junction held 10 bases outside the gene matches. The V gene's germline CDR1 is MDHEN and CDR2 SYDVKM. DNA of the CDR3: TGTGCCAGCAGCCTTATGGACAGGCCGACCCTCCACTTT. This gives the protein CASSLMDRPTLHF.

The chain carries TRBV5-1 and TRBJ2-2; D is undetermined. The CDR3 is 14 amino acids. Looked up from germline, CDR1 is SGHRS and CDR2 is YFSETQ. The V end lost 3 bases, the J end lost 0 bases, and 6 bases lay between the germline ends. The CDR3 region has the DNA TGCGCCAGCAGCTCGACTTCGAACACCGGGGAGCTGTTTTTT. Its translation is CASSSTSNTGELFF.

The chain links TRBV28 to TRBJ2-7, with 15 positions matching TRBD2. The CDR3 runs to 17 residues. J lost 2 bases, V lost 2 bases, and 4 bases had no gene match. Per germline, CDR1 MDHEN and CDR2 SYDVKM. Written as DNA, the CDR3 is TGTGCCAGCAGTTTAGGACTAGCGGGAGGGTTCCCCTACGAGCAGTACTTC. Protein product: CASSLGLAGGFPYEQYF.

The CDR3 nucleotides read TGCGCCAGCAGCTTTGATAACCGGGGCACTGAAGCTTTCTTT. It yields the protein CASSFDNRGTEAFF. This chain links TRBV10-2 with TRBJ1-1; D call uncertain. The CDR3 is 14 residues long. V lost 6 bases and J 4 bases, leaving 15 bases between the germline ends. Looked up from germline, CDR1 is WSHSY and CDR2 is SAAADI.

The chain has TRBV5-1 and TRBJ2-1, with D perhaps matching TRBD2 (6 bases). The CDR3 is 16 amino acids. The germline CDR1 and CDR2 sequences are SGHRS and YFSETQ. The ends were cut back, 3 bases at V and 9 bases at J, with 22 bases in the middle. The CDR3 region has the DNA TGCGCCAGCAGCTCACAGACCCCCGGGGGAGGTGGTGAGCAGTTCTTC. Protein product: CASSSQTPGGGGEQFF.

The V call is TRBV19, the J call TRBJ2-3; D gene ambiguous. Germline assignment: CDR1 LNHDA and CDR2 SQIVND (reference sequence). The CDR3 totals 14 residues. The V end was cut by 2 bases, the J end by 2 bases, with 8 bases between. CDR3 sequence: CASSISTPTDTQYF. The CDR3 DNA sequence: TGTGCCAGTAGTATAAGCACTCCCACAGATACGCAGTATTTT.

The gene calls are TRBV7-9 and TRBJ2-7, with a weak D call TRBD1 (5 bases). Germline V CDR1 and CDR2: SEHNR, FQNEAQ (reference sequence). Trimming removed 6 bases at V and 0 bases at J, with 9 bases between. The length of the CDR3 is 13 residues. As DNA, the CDR3 is TGTGCCAGCAGGATGGACAACTCCTACGAGCAGTACTTC. Translation: CASRMDNSYEQYF.

This chain uses TRBV10-3 with TRBJ2-3; TRBD2 aligns across 10 bases. Germline V gene lookup returns CDR1 ENHRY and CDR2 SYGVKD. V trimming: 5 bases; J trimming: 6 bases; junction bases outside the gene matches: 8. The CDR3 covers 15 residues. In nucleotides, the CDR3 is TGTGCCATCAGTAAAGCGGGAGGGCCAGGGGATACGCAGTATTTT. Amino acids: CAISKAGGPGDTQYF.

The table lists this clone with a count of one. The rearrangement links TRBV5-1 to TRBJ2-7; no clear D. The CDR3 is made up of 14 amino acids. Germline CDR1 is SGHRS and CDR2 is YFSETQ. With 0 bases removed from V and 2 bases from J, the gap between germline ends came to 9 bases. The CDR3 sequence: CASSLGQATYEQYF. In nucleotides, the CDR3 is TGCGCCAGCAGCTTGGGGCAGGCCACCTACGAGCAGTACTTC.

On this clone: The sample carries other DNA sequences with the same CDR3. The chain uses TRBV9 and TRBJ2-7, with 7 bases lining up with TRBD1. The CDR3 is made up of 14 amino acids. The V segment lost 2 bases and the J segment 1 base; nucleotides outside the gene matches: 3. Per germline, CDR1 SGDLS and CDR2 YYNGEE. Here the CDR3 reads CASSVDRSSYEQYF. The CDR3 nucleotides are TGTGCCAGCAGCGTGGACAGGAGTTCCTACGAGCAGTACTTC.

This chain's CDR3 is CASSPITSTSYNEQFF. CDR3 DNA sequence: TGCGCCAGCAGCCCTATCACTAGCACCTCATACAATGAGCAGTTCTTC. The chain combines TRBV4-3 with TRBJ2-1; a weak D match, TRBD2 (6 bases). Per the germline V gene, CDR1 is LGHNA and CDR2 is YSLEER. The CDR3 totals 16 residues. With 4 bases removed from V and 4 bases from J, the gap between germline ends came to 17 bases.

The chain combines TRBV25-1 with TRBJ2-7, with D unclear. Germline CDR1 reads MGHDK; CDR2 reads SYGVNS. CDR3 length: 14 amino acids. Trimming took off 2 bases at V and 5 bases at J, with 13 bases between the two ends. CDR3 DNA: TGTGCCAGCAGTGAAGCCGGCAGGAACCACGAGCAGTACTTC. Its translation is CASSEAGRNHEQYF.

The chain combines TRBV28 with TRBJ2-5, with D possibly being TRBD1 (7 bases). The CDR3 runs to 13 residues. Germline CDR1 reads MDHEN; CDR2 reads SYDVKM. V was pared by 7 bases and J by 2 bases, with 11 bases between. The CDR3 loop is CASKAGGQETQYF. The CDR3 nucleotides are TGTGCCAGCAAAGCAGGGGGGCAAGAGACCCAGTACTTC.

The genes are TRBV6-5 and TRBJ2-3; the match to TRBD2 covers 11 bases. Germline V gene sequence: CDR1 MNHEY, CDR2 SVGAGI. The CDR3 spans 15 residues. V shed 5 bases and J 1 base; nucleotides not matched to a gene: 2. CDR3 coding DNA: TGTGCCAGCAGTCCACTAGCGGGGGGCACAGATACGCAGTATTTT. It specifies CASSPLAGGTDTQYF.

The chain is built from TRBV2 and TRBJ1-1; a possible D gene is TRBD1 (6 bases). This CDR3 is 12 amino acids long. Trimming cost V 4 bases and J 4 bases, with 7 bases left between them. Germline CDR1 is SNHLY and CDR2 is FYNNEI. The DNA of the CDR3 is TGTGCCAGCAGTGGCAGGGGCACTGAAGCTTTCTTT. It codes for CASSGRGTEAFF.

The V and J genes are TRBV7-3 and TRBJ1-1; the D gene is possibly TRBD1 (5 bases). The CDR3 spans 13 residues. Germline V lookup: CDR1 SGHTA, CDR2 FQGTGA. Trimming pared 4 bases from V and 3 bases from J, leaving 9 bases between. The CDR3 DNA follows: TGTGCCAGCAGCTCCTCGACAGACACTGAAGCTTTCTTT. Amino acids: CASSSSTDTEAFF.

The chain recombines TRBV18 with TRBJ1-6; 7 nucleotides line up with TRBD1. The V and J ends lost 4 bases and 5 bases, in that order; junction bases with no gene match: 2. The CDR3 covers 14 residues. Germline CDR1 KGHSH, CDR2 LQKENI. The CDR3, as DNA: TGTGCCAGCTCACTCGACAGGGATAATTCACCCCTCCACTTT. Translated: CASSLDRDNSPLHF.

V and J are TRBV6-1 and TRBJ2-7; TRBD1 agrees at 10 bases. Germline V lookup: CDR1 MNHNS, CDR2 SASEGT. The CDR3 is made up of 16 amino acids. The V and J ends lost 0 bases and 5 bases, in that order; junction bases with no gene match: 7. The CDR3 loop is CASSEAAGTGADEQYF. The CDR3 DNA is TGTGCCAGCAGTGAAGCAGCCGGGACAGGGGCGGACGAGCAGTACTTC.

The chain links TRBV6-6 to TRBJ2-2; D remains unclear. Looked up from germline, CDR1 is MNHNY and CDR2 is SVGAGI (reference sequence). This CDR3 is 13 amino acids long. V lost 5 bases, J lost 7 bases, and 11 bases lay in between. CDR3 sequence reads: CASSPRLDGELFF. In nucleotides, the CDR3 is TGTGCCAGCAGTCCGCGACTGGACGGGGAGCTGTTTTTT.

The chain joins TRBV5-5 to TRBJ1-5, with D possibly TRBD1 on 6 matching bases. V lost 0 bases, J lost 3 bases, and 10 bases lay in between. Germline V CDR1 and CDR2: SGHKS, YYEKEE (reference sequence). The CDR3 is 15 amino acids. The CDR3 nucleotides read TGTGCCAGCAGCTTGGACGGGGGGCCCAATCAGCCCCAGCATTTT. Residues: CASSLDGGPNQPQHF.

The chain is built from TRBV19 and TRBJ2-7, with 7 bases lining up with TRBD2. Germline trimming cut 5 bases from V and 7 bases from J; bases unmatched to any gene: 8. Germline V gene data show CDR1 as LNHDA and CDR2 as SQIVND (reference sequence). The CDR3 is 13 residues long. CDR3 in amino acids: CASSERLAREQYF. The CDR3 DNA reads TGTGCCAGTAGTGAACGACTAGCTCGGGAGCAGTACTTC.

The genes are TRBV13 and TRBJ1-1; D gene ambiguous. The CDR3 extends over 16 amino acids. Trimming removed 2 bases at V and 4 bases at J, with 17 bases between. Germline V CDR1 and CDR2: PRHDT, FYEKMQ (reference sequence). CDR3 nucleotides: TGTGCCAGCAGCTTATTTAAGGAGGAGGGCGGCACTGAAGCTTTCTTT. Its translation: CASSLFKEEGGTEAFF.

The chain joins TRBV9 to TRBJ2-3; D perhaps matches TRBD1 (6 bases). V dropped 1 base and J dropped 6 bases, with 15 bases sitting between them. This CDR3 has 15 residues. CDR1 SGDLS and CDR2 YYNGEE come from the germline V gene. The CDR3 region has the DNA TGTGCCAGCAGCGTAAATACCCCAGGGGAGGATACGCAGTATTTT. This encodes CASSVNTPGEDTQYF.

This chain joins TRBV19 and TRBJ2-2, with TRBD1 identical over 8 bases. The V segment lost 4 bases and the J segment 5 bases; nucleotides outside the gene matches: 6. Germline V gene lookup returns CDR1 LNHDA and CDR2 SQIVND (reference sequence). The CDR3 spans 15 residues. For the CDR3, the DNA is TGTGCCAGTAGTAAAAGACAGGGGATGACCGGGGAGCTGTTTTTT. Amino acid sequence: CASSKRQGMTGELFF.